The rows below give T cell receptor beta chains drawn from one sample of a study of CD8+ T cells in alopecia areata. The table came from immunoSEQ multiplex PCR; TCRdb's copy has only in-frame clones and leaves some out. Here the sample spans about 250,000 clones, roughly two thirds being singletons. The sample was CD4+ T cells sorted from blood, taken at week 0. Receptors originate from a human donor with alopecia areata. Both conserved end residues are part of each CDR3. Fields, in order: D gene, J gene, V gene, clone size, CDR3 protein, CDR3 DNA. A D gene is named only where the DNA matches it firmly. Not all rows give a size; the values are once, few, many and, for expanded clones, a class.

d_call: NA
j_call: TRBJ2-3
v_call: TRBV5-4
clone_size: few
cdr3_aa: CASSLFSLGVVSDTQYF
cdr3_nt: TGTGCCAGCAGCTTGTTTAGTCTGGGGGTGGTCTCAGATACGCAGTATTTT

d_call: NA
j_call: TRBJ1-2
v_call: TRBV5-1
clone_size: few
cdr3_aa: CASSLEGTLHGYTF
cdr3_nt: TGCGCCAGCAGCTTGGAAGGGACACTCCATGGCTACACCTTC

d_call: NA
j_call: TRBJ2-7
v_call: TRBV15
clone_size: NA
cdr3_aa: CATSIAGPTYEQYF
cdr3_nt: TGTGCCACCAGCATCGCAGGGCCCACCTACGAGCAGTACTTC

d_call: NA
j_call: TRBJ2-1
v_call: TRBV6-5
clone_size: NA
cdr3_aa: CASSRTRNEQFF
cdr3_nt: TGTGCCAGCAGCCGGACTCGCAATGAGCAGTTCTTC

d_call: NA
j_call: TRBJ1-4
v_call: TRBV29-1
clone_size: few
cdr3_aa: CSVGQAGEKLFF
cdr3_nt: TGCAGCGTTGGACAGGCGGGTGAAAAACTGTTTTTT

d_call: NA
j_call: TRBJ2-7
v_call: TRBV29-1
clone_size: NA
cdr3_aa: CSVDYLEGHEQYF
cdr3_nt: TGCAGCGTTGATTACCTTGAGGGGCACGAGCAGTACTTC

d_call: NA
j_call: TRBJ1-5
v_call: TRBV19
clone_size: NA
cdr3_aa: CASSRSARGANQPQHF
cdr3_nt: TGTGCCAGTAGTAGGAGCGCACGGGGGGCAAATCAGCCCCAGCATTTT

d_call: NA
j_call: TRBJ2-6
v_call: TRBV29-1
clone_size: NA
cdr3_aa: CSVWGKGSGANVLTF
cdr3_nt: TGCAGCGTCTGGGGGAAAGGGTCTGGGGCCAACGTCCTGACTTTC

d_call: TRBD1
j_call: TRBJ2-1
v_call: TRBV30
clone_size: NA
cdr3_aa: CAWSVQGGPSYNEQFF
cdr3_nt: TGTGCCTGGAGTGTACAGGGGGGTCCCTCCTACAATGAGCAGTTCTTC

d_call: TRBD2
j_call: TRBJ2-1
v_call: TRBV29-1
clone_size: NA
cdr3_aa: CSGTSVNEQFF
cdr3_nt: TGCAGCGGGACTAGCGTAAATGAGCAGTTCTTC

d_call: NA
j_call: TRBJ1-5
v_call: TRBV6-5
clone_size: NA
cdr3_aa: CASSSQRVGQPQHF
cdr3_nt: TGTGCCAGCAGTTCACAGAGGGTTGGTCAGCCCCAGCATTTT

d_call: NA
j_call: TRBJ1-4
v_call: TRBV6-1
clone_size: few
cdr3_aa: CASSELPNEKLFF
cdr3_nt: TGTGCCAGCAGTGAATTACCGAATGAAAAACTGTTTTTT